Below are 10 T cell receptor beta chains sequenced from a single sample in a study of identifying expanded T cells in peripheral blood. Profiling relied on immunoSEQ multiplex PCR, and the TCRdb table lists in-frame clones only, not all of them. The profile shows 95,000 to 150,000 clones, about 80% of them singletons. Sequenced material: blood. The receptors here all came from a person between 18 and 75 years old in good health.

The chain joins TRBV4-1 to TRBJ1-1; D ambiguous. Germline CDR1 and CDR2: MGHRA and YSYEKL. Between the trimmed V and J ends, which lost 0 bases and 1 base, there was a span of 6 bases. This CDR3 spans 14 amino acids. The CDR3 nucleotides read TGCGCCAGCAGCCAAGATCCCGGGAACACTGAAGCTTTCTTT. Protein: CASSQDPGNTEAFF.

This chain uses TRBV7-9 with TRBJ2-6; 9 nucleotides line up with TRBD1. The CDR3 totals 16 residues. Germline assignment: CDR1 SEHNR and CDR2 FQNEAQ (reference sequence). V trimming: 5 bases; J trimming: 3 bases; junction bases outside the gene matches: 5. The DNA for the CDR3 is TGTGCCAGCAGCCCGGGGACAGGGTTTGGGGCCAACGTCCTGACTTTC. This codes for CASSPGTGFGANVLTF.

The chain couples TRBV6-5 to TRBJ2-7, with a weak D call TRBD2 (5 bases). V lost 2 bases to trimming and J lost 2 bases, with 7 bases between them. CDR1 and CDR2 (germline): MNHEY, SVGAGI. There are 13 residues in the CDR3. CDR3 residues: CASSYRGAYEQYF. The CDR3 coding sequence is TGTGCCAGCAGTTACCGGGGAGCCTACGAGCAGTACTTC.

This clone was seen only a few times. The chain employs TRBV20-1 and TRBJ1-2; D is possibly TRBD1 (5 bases). V dropped 8 bases and J dropped 3 bases, with 10 bases sitting between them. The CDR3 is 11 amino acids. CDR1 and CDR2 (germline): DFQATT, SNEGSKA (reference sequence). CDR3 in amino acids: CSTTGDYGYTF. The DNA of the CDR3 is TGCAGTACAACAGGCGACTATGGCTACACCTTC.

This clone has a handful of counts. The genes are TRBV5-4 and TRBJ1-1; a possible D gene is TRBD1 (5 bases). V lost 0 bases and J 1 base, leaving 10 bases between the germline ends. Germline assignment: CDR1 SGHNT and CDR2 YYREEE (reference sequence). The CDR3 is made up of 15 amino acids. CDR3 amino acids: CASSLEGRTNTEAFF. CDR3 DNA: TGTGCCAGCAGCTTGGAGGGGCGGACGAACACTGAAGCTTTCTTT. Filled out from reference TRBV5-4 and TRBJ1-1, the complete variable domain reads ETGVTQSPTHLIKTRGQQVTLRCSSQSGHNTVSWYQQALGQGPQFIFQYYREEENGRGNFPPRFSGLQFPNYSSELNVNALELDDSALYLCASSLEGRTNTEAFFGQGTRLTVV.

The chain is built from TRBV5-4 and TRBJ1-1, with D possibly matching TRBD1 (5 bases). Trimming removed 4 bases from V and 1 base from J, with 11 bases in between. The CDR3 sequence is 14 residues long. Germline V lookup: CDR1 SGHNT, CDR2 YYREEE (reference sequence). The CDR3 protein is CASSQIQANTEAFF. For the CDR3, the DNA is TGTGCCAGCAGCCAAATACAGGCGAACACTGAAGCTTTCTTT.

This CDR3 reads CSVLLGFYGYTF. In nucleotides, the CDR3 is TGCAGCGTTTTGCTGGGTTTCTATGGCTACACCTTC. This rearrangement joins TRBV29-1 to TRBJ1-2; D not certain. CDR3 length equals 12 residues. The germline V gene encodes CDR1 SQVTM and CDR2 ANQGSEA. Trimming left V 5 bases short and J 4 bases short, with 11 bases between.

This clone was seen once. V gene TRBV7-9 combines with J gene TRBJ1-1; TRBD1 is a possible D gene (6 bases). V was clipped by 1 base and J by 3 bases, with 15 bases between them. The germline CDR1 and CDR2 sequences are SEHNR and FQNEAQ (reference sequence). CDR3 size: 16 residues. The CDR3 bases are TGTGCCAGCAGCTTAGTCGGTACGGAGGGGGACACTGAAGCTTTCTTT. This gives the protein CASSLVGTEGDTEAFF.

The chain couples TRBV6-4 to TRBJ1-1, with a weak D call TRBD1 (5 bases). Germline V gene data show CDR1 as MRHNA and CDR2 as SNTAGT. V dropped 7 bases and J dropped 3 bases, with 15 bases sitting between them. This CDR3 spans 14 amino acids. CDR3 DNA sequence: TGTGCCAGCAAGTTTGGGGGTGAGGACACTGAAGCTTTCTTT. Its protein product is CASKFGGEDTEAFF.

The chain uses TRBV9 and TRBJ2-7; maybe TRBD2 (6 bases). The CDR3 runs 15 residues. Germline V gene data show CDR1 as SGDLS and CDR2 as YYNGEE. V was shortened by 0 bases and J by 0 bases, with 10 bases between the two germline ends. The CDR3 loop is CASSVGYGSSYEQYF. CDR3 nucleotide sequence: TGTGCCAGCAGCGTAGGATACGGGAGCTCCTACGAGCAGTACTTC. Full variable domain (missing parts from reference TRBV9 and TRBJ2-7): DSGVTQTPKHLITATGQRVTLRCSPRSGDLSVYWYQQSLDQGLQFLIQYYNGEERAKGNILERFSAQQFPDLHSELNLSSLELGDSALYFCASSVGYGSSYEQYFGPGTRLTVT.